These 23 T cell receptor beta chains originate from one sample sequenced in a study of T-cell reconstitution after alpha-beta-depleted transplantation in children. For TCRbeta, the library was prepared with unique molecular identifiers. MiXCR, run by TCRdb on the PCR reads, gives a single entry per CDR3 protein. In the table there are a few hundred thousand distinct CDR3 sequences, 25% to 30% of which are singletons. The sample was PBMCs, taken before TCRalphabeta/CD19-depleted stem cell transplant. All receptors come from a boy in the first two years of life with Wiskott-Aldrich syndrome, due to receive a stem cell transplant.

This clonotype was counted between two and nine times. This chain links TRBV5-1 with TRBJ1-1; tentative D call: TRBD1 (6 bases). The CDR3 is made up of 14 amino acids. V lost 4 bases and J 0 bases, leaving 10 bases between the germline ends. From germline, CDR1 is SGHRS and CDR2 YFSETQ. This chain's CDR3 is CASSAGQMNTEAFF. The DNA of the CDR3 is TGCGCCAGCAGCGCTGGACAGATGAACACTGAAGCTTTCTTT.

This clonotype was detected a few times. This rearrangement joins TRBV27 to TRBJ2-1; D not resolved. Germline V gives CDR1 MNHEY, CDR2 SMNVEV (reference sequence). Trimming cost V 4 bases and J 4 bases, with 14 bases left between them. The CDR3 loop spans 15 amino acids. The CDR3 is CASSSLPPGYNEQFF. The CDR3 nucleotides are TGTGCCAGCAGTTCATTACCTCCTGGATACAATGAGCAGTTCTTC.

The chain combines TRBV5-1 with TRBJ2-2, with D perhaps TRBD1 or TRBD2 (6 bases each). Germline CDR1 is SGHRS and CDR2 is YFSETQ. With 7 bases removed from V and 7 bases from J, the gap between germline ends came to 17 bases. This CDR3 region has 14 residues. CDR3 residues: CASRLTGANGELFF. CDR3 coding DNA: TGCGCCAGCCGTCTGACGGGGGCTAACGGGGAGCTGTTTTTT.

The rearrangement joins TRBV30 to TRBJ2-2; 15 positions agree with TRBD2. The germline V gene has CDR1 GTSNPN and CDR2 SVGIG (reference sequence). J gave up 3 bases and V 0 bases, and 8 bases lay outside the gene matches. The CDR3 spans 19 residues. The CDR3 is CAWSVAGLAGGKDTGELFF. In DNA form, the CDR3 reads TGTGCCTGGAGTGTGGCGGGACTAGCGGGAGGAAAGGACACCGGGGAGCTGTTTTTT.

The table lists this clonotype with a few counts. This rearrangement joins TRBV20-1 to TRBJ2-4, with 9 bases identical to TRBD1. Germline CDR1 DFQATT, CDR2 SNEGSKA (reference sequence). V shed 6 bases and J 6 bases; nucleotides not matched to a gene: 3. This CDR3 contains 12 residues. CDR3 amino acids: CSAPGQGNIQYF. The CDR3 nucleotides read TGCAGTGCACCGGGACAGGGAAACATTCAGTACTTC.

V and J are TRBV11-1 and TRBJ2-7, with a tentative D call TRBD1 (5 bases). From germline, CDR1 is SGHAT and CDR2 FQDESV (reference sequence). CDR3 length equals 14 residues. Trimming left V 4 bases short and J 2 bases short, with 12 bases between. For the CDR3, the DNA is TGTGCCAGCAGCTCCTCTGACAGCGCCTACGAGCAGTACTTC. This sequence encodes CASSSSDSAYEQYF.

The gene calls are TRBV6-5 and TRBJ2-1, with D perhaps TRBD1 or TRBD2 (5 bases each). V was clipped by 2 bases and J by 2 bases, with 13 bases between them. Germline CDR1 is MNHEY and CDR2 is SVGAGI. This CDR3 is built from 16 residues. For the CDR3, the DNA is TGTGCCAGCAGTTACCCAGGGCTGGGGGCCTACAATGAGCAGTTCTTC. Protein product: CASSYPGLGAYNEQFF.

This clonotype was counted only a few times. The CDR3 nucleotides read TGCGCCAGCAGCTTGCAGACAGGGGCACCTCAAGAGACCCAGTACTTC. Translation gives CASSLQTGAPQETQYF. The V gene is TRBV5-1, the J gene TRBJ2-5, with 8 bases aligning to TRBD1. Germline trimming cut 1 base from V and 2 bases from J; bases unmatched to any gene: 7. This CDR3 is built from 16 residues. Per germline, CDR1 SGHRS and CDR2 YFSETQ.

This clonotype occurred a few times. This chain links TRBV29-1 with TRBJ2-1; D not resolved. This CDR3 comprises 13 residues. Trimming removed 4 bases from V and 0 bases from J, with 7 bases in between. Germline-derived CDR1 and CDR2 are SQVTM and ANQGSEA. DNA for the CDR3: TGCAGCGTTGGTGTGGACTCCTACAATGAGCAGTTCTTC. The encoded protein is CSVGVDSYNEQFF.

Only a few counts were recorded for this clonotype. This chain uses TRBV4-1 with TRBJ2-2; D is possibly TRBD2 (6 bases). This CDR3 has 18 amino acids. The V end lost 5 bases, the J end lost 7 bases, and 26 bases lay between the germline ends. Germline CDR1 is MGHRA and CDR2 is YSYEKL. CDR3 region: CASSASDPGGTYVGELFF. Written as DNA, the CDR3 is TGCGCCAGCAGCGCAAGTGACCCCGGGGGAACCTATGTCGGGGAGCTGTTTTTT.

The CDR3 here is CASSLAMTSGGYNEQFF. The CDR3 region has the DNA TGCGCCAGCAGCTTGGCCATGACTAGCGGGGGTTACAATGAGCAGTTCTTC. The rearrangement uses TRBV5-1 and TRBJ2-1; 12 bases match TRBD2. The ends lost 0 bases at V and 4 bases at J; junction bases unmatched: 5. Looked up from germline, CDR1 is SGHRS and CDR2 is YFSETQ. The CDR3 loop spans 17 amino acids. The entire variable domain, with the rest obtained from reference TRBV5-1 and TRBJ2-1, is as follows: KAGVTQTPRYLIKTRGQQVTLSCSPISGHRSVSWYQQTPGQGLQFLFEYFSETQRNKGNFPGRFSGRQFSNSRSEMNVSTLELGDSALYLCASSLAMTSGGYNEQFFGPGTRLTVL.

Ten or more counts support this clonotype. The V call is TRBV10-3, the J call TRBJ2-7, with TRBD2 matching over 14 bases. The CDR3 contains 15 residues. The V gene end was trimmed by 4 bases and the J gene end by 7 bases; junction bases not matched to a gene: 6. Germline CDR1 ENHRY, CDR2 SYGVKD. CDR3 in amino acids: CAISGLAGGPGEQYF. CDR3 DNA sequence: TGTGCCATCAGTGGACTAGCGGGAGGGCCGGGTGAGCAGTACTTC.

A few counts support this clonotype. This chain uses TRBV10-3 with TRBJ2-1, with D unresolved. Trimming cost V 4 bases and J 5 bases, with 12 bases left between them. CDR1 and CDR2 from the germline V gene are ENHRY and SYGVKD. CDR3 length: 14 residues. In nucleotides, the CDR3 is TGTGCCATCAGTGGTGTCGTTGCAGACAATGAGCAGTTCTTC. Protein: CAISGVVADNEQFF.

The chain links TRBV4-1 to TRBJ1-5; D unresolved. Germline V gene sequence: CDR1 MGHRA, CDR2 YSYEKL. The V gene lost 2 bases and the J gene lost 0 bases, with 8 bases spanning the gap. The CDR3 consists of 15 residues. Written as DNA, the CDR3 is TGCGCCAGCAGCCAAAATGACGGTAGCAATCAGCCCCAGCATTTT. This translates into CASSQNDGSNQPQHF.

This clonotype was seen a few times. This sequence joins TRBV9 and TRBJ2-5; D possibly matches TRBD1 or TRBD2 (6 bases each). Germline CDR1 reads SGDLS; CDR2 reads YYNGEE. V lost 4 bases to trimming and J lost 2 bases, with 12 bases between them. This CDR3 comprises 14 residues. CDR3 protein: CASSRGPLQETQYF. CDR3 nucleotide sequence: TGTGCCAGCAGCCGGGGGCCTCTACAAGAGACCCAGTACTTC.

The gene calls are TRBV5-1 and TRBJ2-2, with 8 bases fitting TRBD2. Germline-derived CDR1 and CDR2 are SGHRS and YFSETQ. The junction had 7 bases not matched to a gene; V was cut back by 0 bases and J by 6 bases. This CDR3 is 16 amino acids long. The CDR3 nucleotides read TGCGCCAGCAGCTTGGTTAATAGCGGGATTTCCGGGGAGCTGTTTTTT. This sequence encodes CASSLVNSGISGELFF.

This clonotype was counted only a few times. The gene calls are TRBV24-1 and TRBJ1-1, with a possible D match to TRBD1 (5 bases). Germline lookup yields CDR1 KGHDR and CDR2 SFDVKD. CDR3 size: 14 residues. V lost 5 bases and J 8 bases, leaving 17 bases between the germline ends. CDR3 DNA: TGTGCCACCAGTGGAGGGGTAGAGGGCAGGGAAGCTTTCTTT. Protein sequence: CATSGGVEGREAFF.

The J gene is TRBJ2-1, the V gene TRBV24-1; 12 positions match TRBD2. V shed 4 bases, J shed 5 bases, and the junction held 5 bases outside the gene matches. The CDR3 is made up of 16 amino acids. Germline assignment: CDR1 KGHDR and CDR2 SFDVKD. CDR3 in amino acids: CATSDTGLAGNNEQFF. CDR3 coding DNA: TGTGCCACCAGTGACACCGGACTAGCGGGAAACAATGAGCAGTTCTTC.

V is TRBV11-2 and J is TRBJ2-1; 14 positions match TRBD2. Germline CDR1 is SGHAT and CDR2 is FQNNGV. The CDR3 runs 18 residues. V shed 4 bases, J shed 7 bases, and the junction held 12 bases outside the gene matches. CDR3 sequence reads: CASSSVNLGLAGVNEQFF. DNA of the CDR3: TGTGCCAGCAGCTCCGTAAACTTGGGACTAGCGGGAGTGAATGAGCAGTTCTTC.

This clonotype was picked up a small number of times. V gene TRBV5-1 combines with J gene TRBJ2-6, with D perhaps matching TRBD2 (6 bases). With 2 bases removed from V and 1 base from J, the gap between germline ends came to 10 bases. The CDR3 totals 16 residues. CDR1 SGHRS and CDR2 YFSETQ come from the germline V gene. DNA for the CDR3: TGCGCCAGCAGCTTAGGTGCGGGATCTGGGGCCAACGTCCTGACTTTC. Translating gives CASSLGAGSGANVLTF. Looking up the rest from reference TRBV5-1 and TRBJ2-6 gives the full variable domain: KAGVTQTPRYLIKTRGQQVTLSCSPISGHRSVSWYQQTPGQGLQFLFEYFSETQRNKGNFPGRFSGRQFSNSRSEMNVSTLELGDSALYLCASSLGAGSGANVLTFGAGSRLTVL.

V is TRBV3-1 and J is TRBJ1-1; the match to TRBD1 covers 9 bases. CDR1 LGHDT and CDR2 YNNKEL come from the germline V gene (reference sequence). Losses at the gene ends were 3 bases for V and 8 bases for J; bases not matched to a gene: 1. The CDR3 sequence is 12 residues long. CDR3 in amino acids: CASSQGTGEAFF. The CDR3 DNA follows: TGTGCCAGCAGCCAGGGGACAGGGGAAGCTTTCTTT.

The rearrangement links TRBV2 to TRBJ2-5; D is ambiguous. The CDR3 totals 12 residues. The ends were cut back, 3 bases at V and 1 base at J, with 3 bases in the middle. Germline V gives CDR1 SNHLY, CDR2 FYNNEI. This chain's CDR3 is CASSDVQETQYF. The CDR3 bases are TGTGCCAGCAGTGATGTCCAAGAGACCCAGTACTTC.

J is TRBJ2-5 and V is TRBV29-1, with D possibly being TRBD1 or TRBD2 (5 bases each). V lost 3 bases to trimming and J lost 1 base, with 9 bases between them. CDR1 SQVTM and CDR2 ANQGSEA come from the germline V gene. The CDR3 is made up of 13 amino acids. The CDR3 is CSVEGRIQETQYF. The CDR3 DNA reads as TGCAGCGTTGAGGGACGGATCCAAGAGACCCAGTACTTC.